The T cell receptor (beta chain) described here comes from a study of identical twins. Germline assignment: CDR1 LNHNV and CDR2 YYDKDF (reference sequence). V was shortened by 0 bases and J by 1 base, with 9 bases between the two germline ends. The CDR3 is made up of 15 amino acids. Through template switching, a universal primer site was introduced, and the cDNA contained unique molecular identifiers. In TCRdb, the 5' RACE reads were re-called with MiXCR into one record per CDR3 protein. Of more than 1.5 million distinct CDR3 sequences listed, roughly 35% are singletons. This clonotype was picked up a small number of times. Its cognate antigen is unknown. Findings and caveats of the study: Compared with unrelated sharing, twin-shared out-of-frame alpha sequences had more low-probability sequences.

Sequenced sample: cord blood. The chain has TRBV15 and TRBJ1-1; D gene unclear. This TCR was recovered from a newborn girl in good health. The CDR3 DNA is TGTGCCACCAGCAGAGATGGTACTGAGAACACTGAAGCTTTCTTT. Translated, it gives CATSRDGTENTEAFF.